This TCR beta chain was identified in a study of OX40 agonist ivuxolimab in advanced cancers. Background on the study: Hepatocellular carcinoma, melanoma, renal cell or head and neck cancer was diagnosed in the dose-escalation patients.

Study-wide results and limits: Normalized expansion of T-cell clones was also low for some nonresponders. CD8+ T cells averaged more expanded clones than CD4+.

Concerning this clone itself: The antigen is unknown.

The repertoire was sequenced with immunoSEQ multiplex PCR; TCRdb's copy has only in-frame clones and lacks some. This table has about 44,000 clones, approximately 84% appearing once. The germline V and J ends were trimmed by 1 base and 6 bases, with 16 bases remaining between them. This CDR3 spans 16 amino acids. The germline gives CDR1 MNHEY, CDR2 SMNVEV (reference sequence). Exclusion of a patient followed from autoimmune disease history or systemic immunosuppression. The chain joins TRBV27 to TRBJ2-1; TRBD1 is a possible D gene (5 bases). The specimen was CD4+ or CD8+ T cells sorted from blood, collected in a trial of the OX40 agonist ivuxolimab. This TCR was sampled from an adult with an advanced solid tumor such as melanoma, head and neck, liver or kidney cancer. CDR3 amino acids: CASSLLRQGRGNEQFF. The CDR3 nucleotides read TGTGCCAGCAGTTTATTACGGCAGGGAAGGGGCAATGAGCAGTTCTTC.